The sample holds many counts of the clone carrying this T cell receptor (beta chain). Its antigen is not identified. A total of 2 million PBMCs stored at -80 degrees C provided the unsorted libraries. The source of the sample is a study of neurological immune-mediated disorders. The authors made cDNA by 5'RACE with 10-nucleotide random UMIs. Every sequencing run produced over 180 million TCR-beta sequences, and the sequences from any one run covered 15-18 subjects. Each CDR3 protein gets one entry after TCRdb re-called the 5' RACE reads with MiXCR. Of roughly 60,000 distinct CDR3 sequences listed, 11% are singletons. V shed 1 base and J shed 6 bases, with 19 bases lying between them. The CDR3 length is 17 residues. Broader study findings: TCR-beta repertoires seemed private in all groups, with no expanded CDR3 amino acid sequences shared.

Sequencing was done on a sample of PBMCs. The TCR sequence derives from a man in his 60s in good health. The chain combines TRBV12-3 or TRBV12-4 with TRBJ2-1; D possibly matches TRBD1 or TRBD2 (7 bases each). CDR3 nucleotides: TGTGCCAGCAGTTTAGAGGTCAGGGGGGGAGGGGGCAATGAGCAGTTCTTC. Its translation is CASSLEVRGGGGNEQFF.